The present T cell receptor (beta chain) was sequenced within a study of shared clonotypes between healthy human individuals. Produced via immunoSEQ multiplex PCR; TCRdb's table is partial and in-frame only. The profile shows millions of clones, 85% to 95% of them singletons. The receptor was isolated from a man aged 18 to 30 in good health. The sample comprised naive CD4+ T cells sorted from blood. This sample's subset: CD45RA+ positively selected.

The CDR3 is CASSDTANEQFF. As DNA, the CDR3 is TGCGCCAGCAGTGACACAGCCAATGAGCAGTTCTTC. The rearrangement uses TRBV10-2 and TRBJ2-1; D unresolved. The germline gives CDR1 WSHSY, CDR2 SAAADI. The CDR3 is 12 amino acids. Trimming left V 3 bases short and J 6 bases short, with 6 bases between.